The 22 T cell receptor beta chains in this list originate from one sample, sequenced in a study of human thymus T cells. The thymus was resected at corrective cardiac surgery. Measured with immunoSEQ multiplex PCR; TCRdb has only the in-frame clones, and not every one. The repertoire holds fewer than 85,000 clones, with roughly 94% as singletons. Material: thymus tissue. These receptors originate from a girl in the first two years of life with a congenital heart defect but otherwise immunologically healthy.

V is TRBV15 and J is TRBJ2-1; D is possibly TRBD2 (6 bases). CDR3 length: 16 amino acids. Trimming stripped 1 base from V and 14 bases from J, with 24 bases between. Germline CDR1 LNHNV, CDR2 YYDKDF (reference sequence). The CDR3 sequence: CATSRGLGSGPKAEFF. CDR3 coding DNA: TGTGCCACCAGCAGAGGGTTAGGGAGCGGGCCCAAGGCGGAGTTCTTC. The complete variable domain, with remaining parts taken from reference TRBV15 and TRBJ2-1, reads DAMVIQNPRYQVTQFGKPVTLSCSQTLNHNVMYWYQQKSSQAPKLLFHYYDKDFNNEADTPDNFQSRRPNTSFCFLDIRSPGLGDTAMYLCATSRGLGSGPKAEFFGPGTRLTVL.

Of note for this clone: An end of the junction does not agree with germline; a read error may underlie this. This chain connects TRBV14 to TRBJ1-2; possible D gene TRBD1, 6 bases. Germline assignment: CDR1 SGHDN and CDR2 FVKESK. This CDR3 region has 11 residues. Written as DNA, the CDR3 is TGTGCCAGCAGCCATCTAGACAGACAGGTTTTC. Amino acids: CASSHLDRQVF.

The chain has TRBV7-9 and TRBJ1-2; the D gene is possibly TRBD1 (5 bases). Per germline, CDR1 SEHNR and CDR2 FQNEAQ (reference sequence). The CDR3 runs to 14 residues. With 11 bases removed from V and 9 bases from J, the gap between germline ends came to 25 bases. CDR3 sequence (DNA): TGTGCCCCACCCGGGGCCGGCCGGGATGAGTGCTACACCTTC. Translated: CAPPGAGRDECYTF. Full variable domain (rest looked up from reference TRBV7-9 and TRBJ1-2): DTGVSQNPRHKITKRGQNVTFRCDPISEHNRLYWYRQTLGQGPEFLTYFQNEAQLEKSRLLSDRFSAERPKGSFSTLEIQRTEQGDSAMYLCAPPGAGRDECYTFGSGTRLTVV.

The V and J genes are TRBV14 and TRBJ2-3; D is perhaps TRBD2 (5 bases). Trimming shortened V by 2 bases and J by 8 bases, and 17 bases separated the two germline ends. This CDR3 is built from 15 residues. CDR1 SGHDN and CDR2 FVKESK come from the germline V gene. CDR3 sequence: CASSQHLLERVTQYF. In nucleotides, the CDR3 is TGTGCCAGCAGCCAACATCTCCTAGAGAGGGTTACGCAGTATTTT.

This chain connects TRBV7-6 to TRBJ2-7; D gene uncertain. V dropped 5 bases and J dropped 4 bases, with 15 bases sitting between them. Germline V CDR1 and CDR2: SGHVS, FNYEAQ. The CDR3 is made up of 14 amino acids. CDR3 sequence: CASSPLGIGYEQYF. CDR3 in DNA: TGTGCCAGCAGCCCCCTGGGGATCGGGTACGAGCAGTACTTC.

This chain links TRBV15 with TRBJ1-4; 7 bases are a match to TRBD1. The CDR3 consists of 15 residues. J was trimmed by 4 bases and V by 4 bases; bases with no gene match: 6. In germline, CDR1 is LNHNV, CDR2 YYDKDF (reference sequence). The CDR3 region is CATSTETGNNEKLFF. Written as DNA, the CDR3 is TGTGCCACCAGCACTGAGACAGGGAATAATGAAAAACTGTTTTTT.

DNA of the CDR3: TGTGCCTGCCGGGGGGTAGATACGCAGTATTTT. Encoded protein: CACRGVDTQYF. The chain has TRBV19 and TRBJ2-3, with 7 bases lining up with TRBD2. Germline V gene sequence: CDR1 LNHDA, CDR2 SQIVND (reference sequence). V dropped 11 bases and J dropped 5; count of bases not matched to a gene: 4. The length of the CDR3 is 11 residues.

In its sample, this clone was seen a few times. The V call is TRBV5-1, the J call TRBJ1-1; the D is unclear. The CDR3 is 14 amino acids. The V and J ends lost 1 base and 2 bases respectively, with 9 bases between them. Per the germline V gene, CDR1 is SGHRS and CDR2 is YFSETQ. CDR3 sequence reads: CASSLRPVNTEAFF. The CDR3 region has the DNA TGCGCCAGCAGCTTGCGGCCAGTCAACACTGAAGCTTTCTTT.

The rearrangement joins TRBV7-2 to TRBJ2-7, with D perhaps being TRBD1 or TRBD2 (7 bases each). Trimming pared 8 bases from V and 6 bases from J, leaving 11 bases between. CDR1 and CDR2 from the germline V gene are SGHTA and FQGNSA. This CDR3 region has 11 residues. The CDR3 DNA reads TGTGCCAGCCGCAGGGGGGGCGAGCAGTACTTC. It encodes CASRRGGEQYF.

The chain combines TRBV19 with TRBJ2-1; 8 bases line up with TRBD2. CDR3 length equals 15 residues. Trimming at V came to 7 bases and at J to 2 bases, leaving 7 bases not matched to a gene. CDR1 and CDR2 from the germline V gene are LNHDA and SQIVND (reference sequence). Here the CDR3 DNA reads TGTGCCAGTATGGGTTCGGGAGGGCCCTACAATGAGCAGTTCTTC. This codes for CASMGSGGPYNEQFF. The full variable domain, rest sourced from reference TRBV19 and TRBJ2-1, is DGGITQSPKYLFRKEGQNVTLSCEQNLNHDAMYWYRQDPGQGLRLIYYSQIVNDFQKGDIAEGYSVSREKKESFPLTVTSAQKNPTAFYLCASMGSGGPYNEQFFGPGTRLTVL.

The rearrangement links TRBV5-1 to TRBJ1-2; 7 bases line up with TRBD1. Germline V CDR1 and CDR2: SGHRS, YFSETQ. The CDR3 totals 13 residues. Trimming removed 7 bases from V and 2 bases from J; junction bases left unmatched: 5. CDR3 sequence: CASGDSANYGYTF. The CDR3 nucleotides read TGCGCCAGCGGGGACAGCGCCAACTATGGCTACACCTTC.

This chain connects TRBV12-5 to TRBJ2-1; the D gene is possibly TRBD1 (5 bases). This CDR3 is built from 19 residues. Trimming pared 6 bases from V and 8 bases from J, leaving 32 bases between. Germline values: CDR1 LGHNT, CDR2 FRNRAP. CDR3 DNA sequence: TGTGCTAGTGGGGTTCACCCCGGCAGGGCGTCGCCCGGTCGCCATGAGCAGTTCTTC. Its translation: CASGVHPGRASPGRHEQFF. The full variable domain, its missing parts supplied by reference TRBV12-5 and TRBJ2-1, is DARVTQTPRHKVTEMGQEVTMRCQPILGHNTVFWYRQTMMQGLELLAYFRNRAPLDDSGMPKDRFSAEMPDATLATLKIQPSEPRDSAVYFCASGVHPGRASPGRHEQFFGPGTRLTVL.

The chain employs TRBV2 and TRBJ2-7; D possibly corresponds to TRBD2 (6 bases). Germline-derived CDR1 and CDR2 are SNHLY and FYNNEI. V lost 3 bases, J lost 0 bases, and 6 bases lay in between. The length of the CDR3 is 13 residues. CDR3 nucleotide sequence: TGTGCCAGCAGTGACGGGAGCTCCTACGAGCAGTACTTC. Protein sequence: CASSDGSSYEQYF.

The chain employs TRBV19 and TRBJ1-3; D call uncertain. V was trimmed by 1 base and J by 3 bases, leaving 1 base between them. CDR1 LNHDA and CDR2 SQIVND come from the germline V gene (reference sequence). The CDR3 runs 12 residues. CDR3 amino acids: CASSIGGNTIYF. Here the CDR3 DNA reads TGTGCCAGTAGTATAGGTGGAAACACCATATATTTT.

CDR3 sequence reads: CASSDPRTSGSKETQYF. CDR3 sequence (DNA): TGTGCCAGCAGTGACCCCAGGACTAGCGGGAGTAAAGAGACCCAGTACTTC. The chain is built from TRBV25-1 and TRBJ2-5; 13 bases map to TRBD2. J was trimmed by 3 bases and V by 3 bases; bases with no gene match: 7. The CDR3 extends over 17 amino acids. Germline V gene lookup returns CDR1 MGHDK and CDR2 SYGVNS.

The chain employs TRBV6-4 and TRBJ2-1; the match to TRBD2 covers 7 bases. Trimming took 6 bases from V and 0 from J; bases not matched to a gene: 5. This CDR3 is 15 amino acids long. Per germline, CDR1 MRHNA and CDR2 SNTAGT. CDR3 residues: CASSRGSHSYNEQFF. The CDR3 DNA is TGTGCCAGCAGCCGCGGGAGCCACTCCTACAATGAGCAGTTCTTC.

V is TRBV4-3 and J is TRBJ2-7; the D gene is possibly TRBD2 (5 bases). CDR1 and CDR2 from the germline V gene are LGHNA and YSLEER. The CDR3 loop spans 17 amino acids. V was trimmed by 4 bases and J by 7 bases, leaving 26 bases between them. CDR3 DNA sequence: TGCGCCAGCAGCCCCCACCGAAGGAAAGCGCTGGCGGGTGAGCAGTACTTC. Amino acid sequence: CASSPHRRKALAGEQYF.

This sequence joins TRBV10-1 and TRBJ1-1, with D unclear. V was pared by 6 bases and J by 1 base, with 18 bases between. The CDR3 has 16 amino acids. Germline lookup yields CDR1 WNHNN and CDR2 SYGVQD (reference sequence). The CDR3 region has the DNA TGCGCCAGCAGCGAAGGGAAAGAGAGAGAGAACACTGAAGCTTTCTTT. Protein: CASSEGKERENTEAFF.

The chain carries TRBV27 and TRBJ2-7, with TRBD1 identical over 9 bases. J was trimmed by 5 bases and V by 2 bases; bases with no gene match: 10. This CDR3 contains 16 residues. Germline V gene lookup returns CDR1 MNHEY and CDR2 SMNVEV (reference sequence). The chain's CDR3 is CASSLGTGQGTDEQYF. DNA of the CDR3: TGTGCCAGCAGTTTAGGGACGGGACAGGGAACGGACGAGCAGTACTTC.

The CDR3 protein is CASSLGTGFGYTF. The CDR3 region has the DNA TGTGCCAGCAGCCTCGGGACAGGTTTTGGCTACACCTTC. The chain couples TRBV7-2 to TRBJ1-2; the match to TRBD1 covers 8 bases. The CDR3 is 13 amino acids. Germline CDR1 is SGHTA and CDR2 is FQGNSA. The V and J ends lost 5 bases and 7 bases, in that order; junction bases with no gene match: 6.

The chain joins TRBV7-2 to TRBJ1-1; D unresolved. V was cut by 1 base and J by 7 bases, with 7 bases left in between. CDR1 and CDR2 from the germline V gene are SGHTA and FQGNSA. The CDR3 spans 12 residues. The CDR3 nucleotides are TGTGCCAGCAGCTTAGGCGGCTTTGAAGCTTTCTTT. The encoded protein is CASSLGGFEAFF.

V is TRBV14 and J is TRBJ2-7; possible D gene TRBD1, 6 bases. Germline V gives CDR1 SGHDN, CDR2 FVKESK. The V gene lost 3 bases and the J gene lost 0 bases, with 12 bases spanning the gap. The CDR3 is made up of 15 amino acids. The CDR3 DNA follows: TGTGCCAGCAGCCATAGGACAGTCTACTCCTACGAGCAGTACTTC. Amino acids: CASSHRTVYSYEQYF. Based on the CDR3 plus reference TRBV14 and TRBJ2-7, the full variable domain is EAGVTQFPSHSVIEKGQTVTLRCDPISGHDNLYWYRRVMGKEIKFLLHFVKESKQDESGMPNNRFLAERTGGTYSTLKVQPAELEDSGVYFCASSHRTVYSYEQYFGPGTRLTVT.